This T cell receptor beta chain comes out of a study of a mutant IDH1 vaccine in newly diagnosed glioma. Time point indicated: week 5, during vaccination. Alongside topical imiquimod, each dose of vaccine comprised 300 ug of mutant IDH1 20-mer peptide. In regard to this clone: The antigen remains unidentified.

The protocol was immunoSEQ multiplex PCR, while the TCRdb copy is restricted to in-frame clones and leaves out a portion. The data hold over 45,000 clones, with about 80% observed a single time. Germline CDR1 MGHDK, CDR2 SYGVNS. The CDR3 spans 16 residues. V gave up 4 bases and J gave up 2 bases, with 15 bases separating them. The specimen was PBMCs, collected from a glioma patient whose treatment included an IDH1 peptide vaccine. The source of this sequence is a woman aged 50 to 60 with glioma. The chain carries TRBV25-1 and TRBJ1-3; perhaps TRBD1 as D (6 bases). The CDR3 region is CASSGPPDRAGNTIYF. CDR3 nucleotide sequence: TGTGCCAGCAGTGGTCCCCCGGACAGAGCTGGAAACACCATATATTTT.